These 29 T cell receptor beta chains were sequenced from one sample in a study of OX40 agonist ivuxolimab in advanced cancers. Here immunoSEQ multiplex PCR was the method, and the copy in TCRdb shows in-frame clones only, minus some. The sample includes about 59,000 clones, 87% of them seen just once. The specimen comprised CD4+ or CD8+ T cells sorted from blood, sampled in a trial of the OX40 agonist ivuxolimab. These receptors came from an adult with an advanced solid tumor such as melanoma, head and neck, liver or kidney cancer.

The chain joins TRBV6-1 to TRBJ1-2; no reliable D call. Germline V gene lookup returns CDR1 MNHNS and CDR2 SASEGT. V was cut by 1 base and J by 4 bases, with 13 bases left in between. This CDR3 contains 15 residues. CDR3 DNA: TGTGCCAGCAGTGAAGGCCGCGCCGGCTCCTATGGCTACACCTTC. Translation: CASSEGRAGSYGYTF.

The CDR3 protein is CASSLVIAGGNLVYEQYF. As DNA, the CDR3 is TGCGCCAGCAGCTTGGTGATAGCGGGAGGAAACCTGGTCTACGAGCAGTACTTC. The chain links TRBV5-1 to TRBJ2-7; 10 bases agree with TRBD2. The CDR3 has 18 residues. Losses at the gene ends were 0 bases for V and 3 bases for J; bases not matched to a gene: 12. The germline V gene encodes CDR1 SGHRS and CDR2 YFSETQ.

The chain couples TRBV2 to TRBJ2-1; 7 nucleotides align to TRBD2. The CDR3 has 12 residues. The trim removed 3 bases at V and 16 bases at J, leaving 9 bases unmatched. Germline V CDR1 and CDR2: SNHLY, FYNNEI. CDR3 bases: TGTGCCAGCAGTGATAGAGCGGGGACGGAATTCTTC. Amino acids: CASSDRAGTEFF.

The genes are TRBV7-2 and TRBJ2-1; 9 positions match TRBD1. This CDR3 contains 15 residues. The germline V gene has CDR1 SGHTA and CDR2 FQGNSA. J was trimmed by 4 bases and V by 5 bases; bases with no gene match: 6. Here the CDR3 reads CASSVRDRAYNEQFF. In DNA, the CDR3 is TGTGCCAGCAGCGTCCGGGACAGGGCTTACAATGAGCAGTTCTTC.

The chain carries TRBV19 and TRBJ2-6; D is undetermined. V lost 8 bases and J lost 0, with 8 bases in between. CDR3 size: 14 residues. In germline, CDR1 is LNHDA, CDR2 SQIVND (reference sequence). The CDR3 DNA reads TGTGCCAGTCGACCCAGCTCTGGGGCCAACGTCCTGACTTTC. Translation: CASRPSSGANVLTF. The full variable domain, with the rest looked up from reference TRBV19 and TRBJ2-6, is DGGITQSPKYLFRKEGQNVTLSCEQNLNHDAMYWYRQDPGQGLRLIYYSQIVNDFQKGDIAEGYSVSREKKESFPLTVTSAQKNPTAFYLCASRPSSGANVLTFGAGSRLTVL.

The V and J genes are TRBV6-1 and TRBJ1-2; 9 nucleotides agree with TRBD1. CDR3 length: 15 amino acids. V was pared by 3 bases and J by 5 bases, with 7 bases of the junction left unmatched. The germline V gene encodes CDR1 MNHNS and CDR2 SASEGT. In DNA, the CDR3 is TGTGCCAGCAGTGAGGGACAGGGCCCGGGGTATGGCTACACCTTC. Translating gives CASSEGQGPGYGYTF.

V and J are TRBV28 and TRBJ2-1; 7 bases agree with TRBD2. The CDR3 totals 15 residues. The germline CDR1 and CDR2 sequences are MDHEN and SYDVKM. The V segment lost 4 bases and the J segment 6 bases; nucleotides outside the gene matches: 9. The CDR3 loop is CASSYPGGPGNEQFF. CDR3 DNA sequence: TGTGCCAGCAGTTATCCGGGAGGACCCGGCAATGAGCAGTTCTTC.

The CDR3, as DNA: TGCGCCAGCAGCTTTAGACAGGGTACTGCCTACGAGCAGTACTTC. It specifies CASSFRQGTAYEQYF. The chain uses TRBV5-1 and TRBJ2-7; 7 bases map to TRBD1. Per the germline V gene, CDR1 is SGHRS and CDR2 is YFSETQ. The CDR3 loop spans 15 amino acids. Trimming cost V 2 bases and J 2 bases; bases outside gene matches: 7.

Here the CDR3 reads CASSSSAGNTIYF. The CDR3 region has the DNA TGTGCCAGCAGTAGCTCTGCTGGAAACACCATATATTTT. The chain is built from TRBV6-1 and TRBJ1-3; D is undetermined. The CDR3 consists of 13 residues. The V and J ends lost 5 bases and 2 bases respectively, with 7 bases between them. CDR1 is MNHNS, CDR2 SASEGT, per germline.

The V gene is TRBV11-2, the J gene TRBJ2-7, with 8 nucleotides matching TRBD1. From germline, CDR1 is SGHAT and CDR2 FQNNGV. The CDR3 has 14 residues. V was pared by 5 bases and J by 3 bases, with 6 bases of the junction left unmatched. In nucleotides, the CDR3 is TGTGCCAGCAGCCCCAGACAGGGGCGCTACGAGCAGTACTTC. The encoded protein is CASSPRQGRYEQYF. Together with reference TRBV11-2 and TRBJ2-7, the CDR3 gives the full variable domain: EAGVAQSPRYKIIEKRQSVAFWCNPISGHATLYWYQQILGQGPKLLIQFQNNGVVDDSQLPKDRFSAERLKGVDSTLKIQPAKLEDSAVYLCASSPRQGRYEQYFGPGTRLTVT.

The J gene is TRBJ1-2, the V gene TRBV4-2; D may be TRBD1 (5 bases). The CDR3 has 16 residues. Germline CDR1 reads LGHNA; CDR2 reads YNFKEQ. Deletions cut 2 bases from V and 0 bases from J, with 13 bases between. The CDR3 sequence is CASSQNVGTSNYGYTF. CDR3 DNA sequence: TGTGCCAGCAGCCAAAATGTGGGGACGTCTAACTATGGCTACACCTTC.

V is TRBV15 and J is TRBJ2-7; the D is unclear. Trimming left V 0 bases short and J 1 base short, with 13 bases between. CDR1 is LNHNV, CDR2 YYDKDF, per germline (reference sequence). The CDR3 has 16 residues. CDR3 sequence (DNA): TGTGCCACCAGCAGAGACTACGGCGTCACGTCCTACGAGCAGTACTTC. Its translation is CATSRDYGVTSYEQYF.

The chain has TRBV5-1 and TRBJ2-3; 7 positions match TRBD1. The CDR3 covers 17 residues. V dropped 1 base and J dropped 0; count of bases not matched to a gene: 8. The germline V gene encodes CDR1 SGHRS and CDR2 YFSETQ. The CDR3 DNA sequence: TGCGCCAGCAGCTTGCCAGGGACAGTCACTAGCACAGATACGCAGTATTTT. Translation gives CASSLPGTVTSTDTQYF.

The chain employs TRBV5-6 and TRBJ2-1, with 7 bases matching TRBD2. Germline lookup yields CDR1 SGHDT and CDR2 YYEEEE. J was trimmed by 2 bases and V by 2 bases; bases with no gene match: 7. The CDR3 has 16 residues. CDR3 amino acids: CASSFILADTYNEQFF. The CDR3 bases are TGTGCCAGCAGCTTTATCCTAGCGGACACCTACAATGAGCAGTTCTTC.

Here the CDR3 DNA reads TGTGCCAGCAGCTTGGGCCCATCGGAGTCTAACTATGGCTACACCTTC. Protein product: CASSLGPSESNYGYTF. The chain joins TRBV5-5 to TRBJ1-2; D unclear. V was shortened by 0 bases and J by 0 bases, with 12 bases between the two germline ends. The length of the CDR3 is 16 residues. CDR1 SGHKS and CDR2 YYEKEE come from the germline V gene (reference sequence).

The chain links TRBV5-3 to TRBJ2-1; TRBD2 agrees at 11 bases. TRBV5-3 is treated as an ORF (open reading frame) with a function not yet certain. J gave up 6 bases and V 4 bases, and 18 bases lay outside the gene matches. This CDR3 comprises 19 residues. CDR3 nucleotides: TGTGCCAGAAGCCGGACAGGGACGTCCGGGACTAGCGGCTCCAATGAGCAGTTCTTC. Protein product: CARSRTGTSGTSGSNEQFF.

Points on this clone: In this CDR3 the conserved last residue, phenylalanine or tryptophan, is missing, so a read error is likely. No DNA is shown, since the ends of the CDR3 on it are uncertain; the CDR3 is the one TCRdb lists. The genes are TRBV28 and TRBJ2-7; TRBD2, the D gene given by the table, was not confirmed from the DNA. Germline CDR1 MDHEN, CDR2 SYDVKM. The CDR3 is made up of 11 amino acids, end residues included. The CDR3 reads CASSSTSGSHL.

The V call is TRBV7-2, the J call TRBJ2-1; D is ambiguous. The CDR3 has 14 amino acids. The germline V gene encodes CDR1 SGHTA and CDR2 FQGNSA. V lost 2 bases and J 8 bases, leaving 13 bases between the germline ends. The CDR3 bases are TGTGCCAGCAGCTTACCAACCCAAAGGGATGAGCAGTTCTTC. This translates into CASSLPTQRDEQFF.

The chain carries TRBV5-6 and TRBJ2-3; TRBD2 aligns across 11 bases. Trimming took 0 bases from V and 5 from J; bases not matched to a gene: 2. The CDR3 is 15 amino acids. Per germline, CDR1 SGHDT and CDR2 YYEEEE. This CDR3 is CASSLGLAGGDTQYF. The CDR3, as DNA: TGTGCCAGCAGCTTGGGCCTAGCGGGAGGAGATACGCAGTATTTT.

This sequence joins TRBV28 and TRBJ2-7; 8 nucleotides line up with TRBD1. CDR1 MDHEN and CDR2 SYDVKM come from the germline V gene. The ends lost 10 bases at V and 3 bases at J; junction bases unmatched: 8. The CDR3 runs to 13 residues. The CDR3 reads CATTGQGSYEQYF. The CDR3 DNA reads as TGTGCCACCACAGGACAGGGAAGCTACGAGCAGTACTTC.

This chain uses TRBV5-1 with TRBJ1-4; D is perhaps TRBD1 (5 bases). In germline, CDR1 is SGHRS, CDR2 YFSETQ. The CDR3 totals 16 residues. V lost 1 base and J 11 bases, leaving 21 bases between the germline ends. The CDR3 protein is CASSLLTRDVGSKLFF. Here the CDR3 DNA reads TGCGCCAGCAGCTTGTTAACTCGGGACGTCGGAAGTAAACTGTTTTTT.

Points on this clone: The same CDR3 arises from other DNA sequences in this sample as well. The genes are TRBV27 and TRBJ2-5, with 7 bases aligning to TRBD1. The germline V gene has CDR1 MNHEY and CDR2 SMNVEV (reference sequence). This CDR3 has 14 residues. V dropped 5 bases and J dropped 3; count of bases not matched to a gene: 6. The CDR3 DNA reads TGTGCCAGCAGTCCTAGGACAGGTGAAGAGACCCAGTACTTC. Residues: CASSPRTGEETQYF.

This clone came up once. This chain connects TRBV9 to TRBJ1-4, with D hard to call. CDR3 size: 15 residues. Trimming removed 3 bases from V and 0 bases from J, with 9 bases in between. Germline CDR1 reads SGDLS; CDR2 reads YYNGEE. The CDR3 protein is CASSASYATNEKLFF. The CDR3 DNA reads TGTGCCAGCAGCGCATCCTATGCAACTAATGAAAAACTGTTTTTT.

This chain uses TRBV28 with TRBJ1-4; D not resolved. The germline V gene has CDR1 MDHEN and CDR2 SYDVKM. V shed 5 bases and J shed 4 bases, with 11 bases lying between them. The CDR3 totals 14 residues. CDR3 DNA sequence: TGTGCCAGCAGTCCCCGACGGCTTAATGAAAAACTGTTTTTT. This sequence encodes CASSPRRLNEKLFF.

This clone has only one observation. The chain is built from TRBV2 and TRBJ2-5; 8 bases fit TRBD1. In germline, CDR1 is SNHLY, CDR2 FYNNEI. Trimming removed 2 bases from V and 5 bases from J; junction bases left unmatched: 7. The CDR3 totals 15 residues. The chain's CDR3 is CASSESVRGLETQYF. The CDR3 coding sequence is TGTGCCAGCAGTGAATCGGTCAGGGGGCTGGAGACCCAGTACTTC. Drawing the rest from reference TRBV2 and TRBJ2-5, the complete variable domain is EPEVTQTPSHQVTQMGQEVILRCVPISNHLYFYWYRQILGQKVEFLVSFYNNEISEKSEIFDDQFSVERPDGSNFTLKIRSTKLEDSAMYFCASSESVRGLETQYFGPGTRLLVL.

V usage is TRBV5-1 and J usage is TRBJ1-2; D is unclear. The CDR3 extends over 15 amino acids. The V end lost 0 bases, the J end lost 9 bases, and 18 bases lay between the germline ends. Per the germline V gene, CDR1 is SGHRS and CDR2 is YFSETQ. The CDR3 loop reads CASSLEGIGWASYTF. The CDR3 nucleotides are TGCGCCAGCAGCTTGGAAGGGATAGGGTGGGCAAGCTACACCTTC.

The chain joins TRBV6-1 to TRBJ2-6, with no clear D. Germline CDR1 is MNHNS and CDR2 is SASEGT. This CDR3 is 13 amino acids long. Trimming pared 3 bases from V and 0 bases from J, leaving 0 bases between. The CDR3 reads CASSDSGANVLTF. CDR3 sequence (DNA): TGTGCCAGCAGTGACTCTGGGGCCAACGTCCTGACTTTC.

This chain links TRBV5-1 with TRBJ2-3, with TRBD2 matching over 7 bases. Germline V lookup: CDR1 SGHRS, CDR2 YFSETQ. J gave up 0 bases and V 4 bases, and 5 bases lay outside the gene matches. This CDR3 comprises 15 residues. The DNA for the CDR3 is TGCGCCAGCAGCAAAGGGAGGGGTAGCACAGATACGCAGTATTTT. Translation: CASSKGRGSTDTQYF.

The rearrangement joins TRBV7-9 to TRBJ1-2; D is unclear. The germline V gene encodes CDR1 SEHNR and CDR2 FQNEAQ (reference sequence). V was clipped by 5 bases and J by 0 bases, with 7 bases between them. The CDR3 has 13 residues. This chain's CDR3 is CASSLGTNYGYTF. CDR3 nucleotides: TGTGCCAGCAGCCTCGGGACTAACTATGGCTACACCTTC.